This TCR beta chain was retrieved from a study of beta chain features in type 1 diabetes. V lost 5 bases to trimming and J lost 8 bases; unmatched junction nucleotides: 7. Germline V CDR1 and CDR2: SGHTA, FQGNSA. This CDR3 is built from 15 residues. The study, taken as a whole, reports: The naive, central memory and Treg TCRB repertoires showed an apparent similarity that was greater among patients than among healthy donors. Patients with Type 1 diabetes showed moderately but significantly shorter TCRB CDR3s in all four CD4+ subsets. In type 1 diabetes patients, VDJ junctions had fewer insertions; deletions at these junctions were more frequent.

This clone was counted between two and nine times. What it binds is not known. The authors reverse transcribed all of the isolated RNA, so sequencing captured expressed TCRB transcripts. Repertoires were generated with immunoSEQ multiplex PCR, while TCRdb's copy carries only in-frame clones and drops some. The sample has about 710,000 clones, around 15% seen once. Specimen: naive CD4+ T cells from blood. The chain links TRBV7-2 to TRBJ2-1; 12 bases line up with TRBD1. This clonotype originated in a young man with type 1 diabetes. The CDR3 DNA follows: TGTGCCAGCAGCCAGCCGGGACAGGGGGCCTATGAGCAGTTCTTC. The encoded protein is CASSQPGQGAYEQFF.